This TCR beta chain was identified in a study of identical twins' blood T cells. The study's findings and limits: Twin similarity might stem from environmental factors, not only genetics. Out-of-frame TCRbeta clonotypes reportedly had markedly more similar V usage in twins than unrelated donors. Top TCRbeta clonotypes were shared more with twin than unrelated donors.

The donors were healthy female monozygous twins, three pairs in total. MiXCR, applied by TCRdb to the 5' RACE reads, yields one record per CDR3 protein. The data show hundreds of thousands of distinct CDR3 sequences, roughly 27% seen once. In the case of this clonotype: Its antigen is unidentified.

Germline CDR1 WSHSY, CDR2 SAAADI. This CDR3 contains 13 residues. V lost 7 bases and J lost 8; bases outside the gene matches: 3. This sequence was found in a woman aged 18 to 55 in good health. This chain joins TRBV10-2 and TRBJ1-6; 9 nucleotides line up with TRBD1. The specimen sequenced was PBMCs. CDR3 residues: CASKGTGHSPLHF. Written as DNA, the CDR3 is TGCGCCAGCAAGGGGACAGGGCATTCACCCCTCCACTTT.